Shown below are 9 T cell receptor beta chains from a single sample sequenced in a study of shared clonotypes between healthy human individuals. Using immunoSEQ multiplex PCR, the repertoire was profiled, and TCRdb retains in-frame clones only, with some absent. This table holds a few million clones, 85% to 95% found once. The material sequenced was naive CD4+ T cells from PBMCs. Subset noted: CD45RA+ positively selected. The receptors stem from a man between 18 and 29 years old in good health. Some clones in this sample may be carry-over from other donors' samples.

V is TRBV11-2 and J is TRBJ2-1; TRBD1 matches 8 bases. The trim removed 3 bases at V and 6 bases at J, leaving 7 bases unmatched. The CDR3 spans 15 residues. Germline CDR1 and CDR2: SGHAT and FQNNGV. DNA of the CDR3: TGTGCCAGCAGCTTTGGGACAGGTATGGTCAATGAGCAGTTCTTC. Encoded protein: CASSFGTGMVNEQFF.

This chain links TRBV4-2 with TRBJ1-3, with D perhaps TRBD1 (5 bases). There are 17 residues in the CDR3. Germline-derived CDR1 and CDR2 are LGHNA and YNFKEQ. V dropped 3 bases and J dropped 2 bases, with 17 bases sitting between them. CDR3 loop: CASSQERGRGPGNTIYF. In DNA form, the CDR3 reads TGTGCCAGCAGCCAGGAAAGGGGCAGAGGCCCTGGAAACACCATATATTTT.

This rearrangement joins TRBV10-3 to TRBJ2-5, with D perhaps matching TRBD2 (6 bases). This CDR3 spans 14 amino acids. V lost 10 bases, J lost 2 bases, and 17 bases lay in between. Germline values: CDR1 ENHRY, CDR2 SYGVKD. CDR3 protein: CATGRGGKQETQYF. The CDR3 nucleotides are TGTGCCACGGGGCGGGGTGGAAAGCAAGAGACCCAGTACTTC.

This chain links TRBV7-8 with TRBJ2-7, with unresolved D. CDR1 and CDR2 from the germline V gene are SGHVS and FQNEAQ. The CDR3 runs 16 residues. V lost 5 bases, J lost 5 bases, and 22 bases lay in between. The DNA of the CDR3 is TGTGCCAGCAGCCCCCGCCGCTGGCAGGCGTTCGACGAGCAGTACTTC. Its translation: CASSPRRWQAFDEQYF.

About this clone itself: Other DNA sequences within the sample encode an identical CDR3. The chain recombines TRBV27 with TRBJ1-2; possible D gene TRBD1, 5 bases. The CDR3 length is 14 residues. Germline V CDR1 and CDR2: MNHEY, SMNVEV (reference sequence). V shed 2 bases and J shed 4 bases, with 11 bases lying between them. CDR3 sequence: CASSLLGQGYGYTF. DNA for the CDR3: TGTGCCAGCAGTTTACTGGGGCAGGGCTATGGCTACACCTTC.

The rearrangement joins TRBV4-3 to TRBJ2-1; D is possibly TRBD2 (6 bases). The germline V gene encodes CDR1 LGHNA and CDR2 YSLEER. The CDR3 length is 16 residues. Trimming pared 4 bases from V and 1 base from J, leaving 14 bases between. The CDR3: CASSRTGVGSYNEQFF. The CDR3 coding sequence is TGCGCCAGCAGCCGCACGGGAGTCGGGTCCTACAATGAGCAGTTCTTC.

This chain joins TRBV28 and TRBJ2-3, with D possibly matching TRBD2 (6 bases). Trimming pared 3 bases from V and 4 bases from J, leaving 14 bases between. Germline lookup yields CDR1 MDHEN and CDR2 SYDVKM. This CDR3 region has 15 residues. CDR3 in amino acids: CASSFGASGADTQYF. The CDR3 bases are TGTGCCAGCAGTTTTGGGGCGTCGGGGGCAGATACGCAGTATTTT.

This chain joins TRBV5-1 and TRBJ1-2, with D possibly being TRBD1 (5 bases). V shed 4 bases and J shed 5 bases, with 18 bases lying between them. CDR3 length: 15 residues. Germline lookup yields CDR1 SGHRS and CDR2 YFSETQ. In nucleotides, the CDR3 is TGCGCCAGCAGCCACGTGGCCGGGACGAATTATGGCTACACCTTC. Its protein is CASSHVAGTNYGYTF.

This sequence joins TRBV29-1 and TRBJ2-2; tentatively, D is TRBD1 (6 bases). This CDR3 spans 17 amino acids. V dropped 7 bases and J dropped 1 base, with 22 bases sitting between them. Germline lookup yields CDR1 SQVTM and CDR2 ANQGSEA. CDR3 region: CSAQGSKRGMNTGELFF. The CDR3 coding sequence is TGCAGCGCCCAGGGGAGCAAGAGGGGAATGAACACCGGGGAGCTGTTTTTT.